These T cell receptor beta chains were read from a single sample in a study of monozygotic twins with inflammatory bowel disease. Each CDR3 protein gets one entry in TCRdb, which reprocessed the 5' RACE reads and gives no DNA. Recorded here are 150,000 to 200,000 distinct CDR3 sequences; the top ten clones represent 2.8%. Sequenced material: blood. The receptors shown here come from a human donor with ulcerative colitis or Crohn's disease, or a healthy co-twin of an affected twin (not recorded which). Each CDR3 is given with its conserved first and last residue. Each record gives: J gene, V gene, CDR3 protein.

TRBJ1-6,TRBV27,CASRVPGQDNSPLHF
TRBJ2-2,TRBV28,CASSWRRAPSTGELFF
TRBJ1-5,TRBV7-9,CASSLATGLGNQPQHF
TRBJ2-7,TRBV7-9,CASRGTSGINEQYF
TRBJ1-1,TRBV3-1,CASSLHSSRGSGGEAFF
TRBJ1-1,TRBV11-2,CASSSQGLRLNTEAFF
TRBJ1-6,TRBV7-9,CASSLGTVNNSPLHF
TRBJ2-4,TRBV12-3/TRBV12-4,CASSPGLAANIQYF
TRBJ2-2,TRBV6-5,CASSYGGTGELFF
TRBJ2-2,TRBV30,CAWSYRAGELFF
TRBJ2-7,TRBV28,CASNPGLAGVGQYF
TRBJ1-1,TRBV5-6,CASSPTWNTEAFF
TRBJ2-7,TRBV20-1,CSARGDIYEQYF
TRBJ2-2,TRBV28,CASSFTPSATGELFF
TRBJ2-7,TRBV7-2,CASSPGRYNEQYF
TRBJ2-5,TRBV10-3,CAISGGQGRETQYF
TRBJ2-7,TRBV9,CASTPEGSGSPYEQYF
TRBJ2-1,TRBV7-2,CATSPRKGSYNEQFF
TRBJ2-2,TRBV30,CAWSVLAPGAGELFF
TRBJ2-1,TRBV7-2,CASSFEREYSYNEQFF
TRBJ2-3,TRBV7-2,CASSLAGVGTDTQYF
TRBJ2-5,TRBV2,CASRSTSTGGGETQYF
TRBJ2-5,TRBV3-1,CASSQDARGGSTQYF
TRBJ2-5,TRBV7-2,CASSSGVRETQYF
TRBJ2-3,TRBV18,CASSPPEGRDTQYF
TRBJ2-1,TRBV4-2,CASRQGFSDEQFF
TRBJ2-2,TRBV24-1,CATSDPTVGPGTGDLFF
TRBJ2-3,TRBV29-1,CSVGGGSTDTQYF
TRBJ2-1,TRBV7-9,CASSLSQGLAGGDEQFF
TRBJ1-2,TRBV27,CASSPRGALNYGYTF
TRBJ1-1,TRBV4-3,CASSQVRRAEAFF
TRBJ2-2,TRBV20-1,CSAQVRGDVAGELFF
TRBJ2-6,TRBV20-1,CSGSNRGGSSGANVLTF
TRBJ2-1,TRBV11-3,CASSRTGSYNEQFF
TRBJ2-1,TRBV7-3,CASSLTGTGILIEQFF
TRBJ2-1,TRBV20-1,CSAQERERQFF
TRBJ2-1,TRBV12-3/TRBV12-4,CASSSAVEQFF
TRBJ2-2,TRBV19,CASTQLRIGGELFF
TRBJ1-6,TRBV10-3,CAISDPEPSSYNSPLHF
TRBJ1-6,TRBV20-1,CSVKGLPRTYNSPLHF
TRBJ1-2,TRBV6-5,CASSYHQGDRGLGYTF
TRBJ2-7,TRBV28,CASTLQYEQYF
TRBJ1-1,TRBV4-2,CASSQVDLPGREAFF
TRBJ2-7,TRBV6-1,CASSPGTRIGYEQYF
TRBJ2-3,TRBV5-6,CASSSRERGTDTQYF
TRBJ2-5,TRBV11-1,CASSLAGLLSGSGETQYF
TRBJ2-2,TRBV29-1,CSGWGDTGELFF
TRBJ2-7,TRBV7-8,CASSSDRLDSYGDPLGQYF
TRBJ2-1,TRBV7-2,CASSLKGRNEQFF
TRBJ2-5,TRBV5-1,CASSLGQPQETQYF
TRBJ1-5,TRBV10-3,CAISEYRDQPQHF
TRBJ2-2,TRBV6-4,CASSVSGGAGDGELFF
TRBJ2-5,TRBV6-4,CASSPFGREGETQYF
TRBJ2-7,TRBV4-3,CASSQEGGTYEQYF
TRBJ2-1,TRBV6-2/TRBV6-3,CASRASGKDEQFF
TRBJ2-5,TRBV29-1,CSVWTGGETQYF
TRBJ2-7,TRBV5-1,CASSLGGTKSYEQYF
TRBJ2-3,TRBV29-1,CSVLLPGPDTQYF
TRBJ2-1,TRBV10-3,CAISPSGRANYEQFF